These T cell receptor beta chains were read from a single sample in a study of blood T cell repertoires in COVID-19. Profiled with immunoSEQ multiplex PCR; TCRdb holds only in-frame clones, not every one. Of 250,000 to 350,000 clones listed, more than 75% are singletons. Sequencing was done on a sample of PBMCs or T cells enriched from blood (not recorded which). These receptor sequences come from an older woman in a cohort exposed to, infected with or recovered from COVID-19 (not recorded which). Both conserved end residues are part of each CDR3. The order of the fields is D gene, V gene, clone size, J gene, CDR3 protein, CDR3 DNA. D genes are given only for firm matches. For some rows the clone size is stated as once, few or many, or as a class when expanded; others skip it.

d_call: NA; v_call: TRBV24-1; clone_size: NA; j_call: TRBJ2-1; cdr3_aa: CATSDPSAGDNEQFF; cdr3_nt: TGTGCCACCAGTGATCCCTCTGCCGGAGACAATGAGCAGTTCTTC
d_call: TRBD1; v_call: TRBV30; clone_size: once; j_call: TRBJ2-7; cdr3_aa: CAWRATGTGGYEQYF; cdr3_nt: TGTGCCTGGAGGGCAACCGGGACAGGGGGCTACGAGCAGTACTTC
d_call: TRBD2; v_call: TRBV5-4; clone_size: few; j_call: TRBJ2-5; cdr3_aa: CASSLSGRGIQETQYF; cdr3_nt: TGTGCCAGCAGCTTGTCAGGGAGGGGCATCCAAGAGACCCAGTACTTC
d_call: TRBD1; v_call: TRBV7-9; clone_size: NA; j_call: TRBJ2-7; cdr3_aa: CASSSNPGQGDYEQYF; cdr3_nt: TGTGCCAGCAGCTCCAATCCGGGACAGGGGGACTACGAGCAGTACTTC
d_call: TRBD1; v_call: TRBV24-1; clone_size: NA; j_call: TRBJ1-2; cdr3_aa: CATAPTGGDEGYTF; cdr3_nt: TGTGCCACCGCTCCGACAGGGGGCGACGAAGGCTACACCTTC
d_call: NA; v_call: TRBV7-2; clone_size: NA; j_call: TRBJ1-2; cdr3_aa: CASSLFQGINYGYTF; cdr3_nt: TGTGCCAGCAGCTTATTCCAGGGTATTAACTATGGCTACACCTTC
d_call: NA; v_call: TRBV7-2; clone_size: NA; j_call: TRBJ2-1; cdr3_aa: CASSLAPGNEQFF; cdr3_nt: TGTGCCAGCAGCTTAGCGCCGGGGAATGAGCAGTTCTTC
d_call: NA; v_call: TRBV5-4; clone_size: NA; j_call: TRBJ1-1; cdr3_aa: CASSFFRGASQDTEAFF; cdr3_nt: TGTGCCAGCAGCTTTTTCCGGGGGGCCTCCCAAGACACTGAAGCTTTCTTT
d_call: TRBD1; v_call: TRBV2; clone_size: NA; j_call: TRBJ1-5; cdr3_aa: CASEDRVPDNQPQHF; cdr3_nt: TGTGCCAGCGAGGACAGGGTCCCAGACAATCAGCCCCAGCATTTT
d_call: TRBD1; v_call: TRBV13; clone_size: NA; j_call: TRBJ1-4; cdr3_aa: CASSQWDSLNEKLFF; cdr3_nt: TGTGCCAGCAGCCAGTGGGACAGCCTTAATGAAAAACTGTTTTTT
d_call: NA; v_call: TRBV5-1; clone_size: few; j_call: TRBJ2-1; cdr3_aa: CASSSQTSSNEQFF; cdr3_nt: TGCGCCAGCTCCTCCCAAACTAGTTCCAATGAGCAGTTCTTC
d_call: NA; v_call: TRBV12-2; clone_size: NA; j_call: TRBJ1-2; cdr3_aa: CASPGGRPVYSYGYTF; cdr3_nt: TGTGCAAGTCCGGGGGGAAGGCCGGTATACTCCTATGGCTACACCTTC
d_call: TRBD1; v_call: TRBV24-1; clone_size: NA; j_call: TRBJ2-4; cdr3_aa: CATRQGYIQYF; cdr3_nt: TGTGCCACCAGACAGGGGTACATTCAGTACTTC
d_call: TRBD1; v_call: TRBV11-2; clone_size: NA; j_call: TRBJ2-7; cdr3_aa: CASSFGAGGYEQYF; cdr3_nt: TGTGCCAGCAGCTTCGGGGCAGGGGGCTACGAGCAGTACTTC